This entry concerns a single T cell receptor beta chain. Its antigen has not been determined. No per-base quality is available; no much larger clone lies one base away. The sample comes from a study of cytomegalovirus exposure and HLA in healthy donors (dated by TCRdb to 2015 to 2018). Study-wide context: An earlier analysis of approximately 640 of the donors reported 250 to 350 Gb of sequence data and some 120 million unique TCR beta sequences from 150 million to 200 million T cells. An early release covering over 500 HLA-typed donors comprised approximately 300 gigabases of sequencing data and tens of millions of unique TCR sequences. The genetic ancestry cluster associated with self-reported Caucasian donors included about 84% of the 300 to 400 genotyped donors. The study aimed to test whether signatures of past pathogen exposure could be identified by cataloging public T cell receptors. The study profiled the T cell repertoires of 500 to 800 subjects by immunosequencing and related them to cytomegalovirus serostatus. In addition to the first cohort of around 670 subjects, a separate validation cohort of some 120 different subjects was used. High-throughput TCR immunosequencing, statistical association of individual TCRs with disease status, and machine learning were combined to predict cytomegalovirus infection status. In a later analysis, previously published TCR beta repertoires from several hundred donors were re-analyzed and high-resolution HLA genotyping was added so that TCR occurrence patterns could be studied. Rather than drawing on any new phenotypic data, the later analysis identified candidate immune exposures from TCR beta sequences and the way those sequences occurred across donors. An earlier analysis of nearly 600 of the donors applied high-throughput TCR beta sequencing to assess whether each TCR beta V gene segment acted as functional or pseudogenic. Donor age, sex, ethnicity and CMV serostatus were compiled together with the repertoire data. A later genetic analysis took genome-wide SNP genotypes for about 65% of the 666 donors and used that subset as a discovery cohort. Every repertoire in the discovery cohort had been generated on one and the same sequencing platform. Class I and class II HLA loci were covered by the typing at four-digit resolution. The number of typed donors differed by locus: about 620-640 for A, B, C, DRB1 and DQB1; 500 to 550 for DQA1; around 580 for DPA1; and some 450 for DPB1. A few DR-DQ haplotypes were handled as single units for association and clustering because linkage in the cohort was strong. Among some 410 genotyped donors of the cohort, an average of about 240,000 unique TCR beta nucleotide sequences were sequenced per donor, roughly 20% of them non-productive.

The cohort comprised around 690 healthy bone marrow donors. All cohort members were sampled while nominally healthy, although unrecorded immune exposures were likely present. The donor was CMV seronegative and was included in the group of a few hundred seronegative cohort members. A peripheral blood sample was provided by each donor, and peripheral blood mononuclear cells were used for TCR beta sequencing. The Qiagen DNeasy Blood Extraction Kit was used to extract genomic DNA from the blood cell samples. Findings and caveats that apply to the study as a whole: Several of the top co-occurrence clusters appeared to be linked to parvovirus B19, influenza, CMV and Epstein-Barr virus, according to a later analysis. When HLA alleles, especially DR and DQ, strongly co-occurred, attributing TCR associations to individual alleles was difficult. Immune exposure information for the cohort was limited to CMV serostatus. In a later analysis, HLA-associated TCR beta chains showed more clonal expansion and lower generation probabilities than non-associated chains that were equally common. This cohort had only TCR beta chains sequenced, and the lack of alpha or paired-chain data limited which features could be detected. A cluster of highly shared sequence variants was judged likely to represent a technical artifact of the sequencing pipeline. Compared with the approximately 710-donor mean, donors in an Asian-associated ancestry cluster had fewer N-insertions in productive TCRs, according to a later genetic analysis. Three of the identified cytomegalovirus-associated TCR beta chains were confirmed in vitro to be specific for cytomegalovirus antigens. Because counts were too low, more than 15 rarely observed V segments, including chromosome 9 orphons, were left out of the earlier analysis of some 600 of the donors. Because the 87-base-pair reads could not distinguish some IMGT-functional V segments, including TRBV6-2 and TRBV6-3, those segments were excluded. Cytomegalovirus status was reported to be diagnosed by the classifier with high specificity and sensitivity in both the original and validation cohorts. V-gene and J-gene trimming of TCR beta chains was associated with a missense DCLRE1C variant in a later genetic analysis, and the association was replicated in an independent cohort. Specific HLA alleles were associated with 15,000 to 20,000 TCR beta sequences at a false discovery rate of 0.05 in a later analysis. Most TCR sequences were observed very rarely across donors, whereas some public TCRs were present in many individuals. Broadly in line with IMGT annotations, most TCR beta V segments showed up in productive rearrangements about 90% or about 30% of the time in an earlier analysis of several hundred of the donors. Because HLA typing was unavailable for some donors at each locus, only the typed subset was used in association tests. A further reported finding was that TCR beta sequences accurately predicted the HLA-A and HLA-B alleles for most subjects in the first cohort. The presence/absence analyses assumed that sequencing depth was roughly uniform across donors, and that assumption may not be true. The authors suggested that the approach could potentially be extended to other disease states and immunological phenotypes. Most CMV-associated TCR beta chains appeared to be HLA-restricted in a later analysis, and the HLA associations seemed to be driven largely by CMV exposure. In a later analysis, the rate of TCR association differed among HLA loci, with DRB1 alleles having the most associated TCRs and HLA-C alleles having the fewest. A total of 164 TCR beta chains were listed by the study as associated with cytomegalovirus. Correlated functional status among segregating V segments might be attributable to linkage disequilibrium, but an unknown experimental factor could not be ruled out.

The CDR3 sequence holds 14 residues, the cysteine and phenylalanine included. This entry keeps only the CDR3 DNA: 42 bases, framed from base 1. CDR1 and CDR2, per the germline V gene, are MGHDK and SYGVNS. The germline V and J ends show losses of 4 bases and 5 bases respectively, and no gene match explains 2 bases of the junction. Library prep was done by the immunoSEQ multiplex PCR assay. The multiplex PCR relied on a mix of 60 forward primers for TCR Vbeta segments and 13 reverse primers for TCR Jbeta segments. Amplification of the CDR3 region of rearranged TCR beta genes was performed with a multiplex PCR assay on genomic DNA. On the Illumina HiSeq System, the amplified TCR beta libraries were sequenced as 87-base-pair reads. Per the authors' processing: Across the 666 repertoires, a later analysis counted roughly 77 million unique TCR beta chains, roughly 11 million of which were shared by at least two donors. To remove PCR and sequencing errors, raw reads were error-corrected and collapsed into unique sequences using a nearest-neighbor algorithm that merged closely related sequences. CDR3 sequences were aligned to IMGT reference sequences to assign V, D and J gene segments. Each retained sequence needed at least a six-nucleotide match to both a V gene segment and a J gene segment. Rearrangements were called productive when the CDR3 lacked stop codons and stayed in frame with V and J; all others were non-productive. Following IMGT convention, CDR3 was defined as the stretch from the second conserved V-encoded cysteine to the conserved J-encoded phenylalanine. In an earlier analysis of around 640 of the donors, sequences lacking an unambiguous match to a single V gene segment were excluded. An earlier analysis of 500 to 700 of the donors classified V segments as functional when productive rearrangements were above 56.7% and as segregating when the standard deviation between donors was above 5%. To diagnose cytomegalovirus status from the catalog of TCR beta chain sequences, a statistical classification framework was built. A later analysis assigned V and J genes by comparing TCR nucleotide sequences with IMGT/GENE-DB human TR gene sequences. Using the TCRdist pipeline, a later analysis assigned CDR3 sequences along with most-parsimonious VDJ recombination scenarios. In a later analysis, each TCR beta chain was defined by its CDR3 amino acid sequence together with its V-gene family, and reads lacking a unique V-gene family were excluded. To address suspected cross-contamination and a sequencing artifact, a later analysis removed several hundred highly shared, low-generation-probability nucleotide sequences. In a later analysis, a clonal expansion index for each public chain was calculated from normalized within-repertoire ranks of inferred template counts. In a later analysis, generation probabilities were computed using a VDJ recombination model fitted to out-of-frame rearrangements, and the results were checked against IGoR. In a later analysis, TCR-TCR, TCR-HLA and TCR-CMV co-occurrence was scored with hypergeometric tests, and a repertoire-size bias correction was applied to TCR pairs. To estimate false discovery rates, a later analysis permuted the HLA or CMV assignments 20 times. In a later analysis, co-occurring TCRs were grouped with DBSCAN, and TCRdist sequence similarity was added when clustering was performed within HLA-allele-positive subsets. For co-occurrence clustering, repertoires with fewer than 30,000 or more than 120,000 public chains were excluded, along with five or six repertoires with anomalous nucleotide sharing. The table comes from immuneACCESS by way of TCRdb, which keeps in-frame sequences with V and J called. Part of the clones is missing from these tables; in studies checked, under half for an unresolved V gene and the rest for unknown reasons. V and J calls and clone size follow that table, whereas D and trimming were derived from the DNA. Within this sample are more than 120,000 clones, with roughly four fifths of them counted one time only. The top ten clonotypes cover about 2.3% of the sample.

The chain uses TRBV25-1 and TRBJ2-1; TRBD2 lines up with 10 middle nucleotides. This clonotype was obtained from a male donor in good health and CMV-seronegative. The sequenced sample consisted of PBMCs. Read as DNA, the sequence is TGTGCCAGCAGTGGTCTAGCGGGGGACAATGAGCAGTTCTTC. It translates to CASSGLAGDNEQFF.